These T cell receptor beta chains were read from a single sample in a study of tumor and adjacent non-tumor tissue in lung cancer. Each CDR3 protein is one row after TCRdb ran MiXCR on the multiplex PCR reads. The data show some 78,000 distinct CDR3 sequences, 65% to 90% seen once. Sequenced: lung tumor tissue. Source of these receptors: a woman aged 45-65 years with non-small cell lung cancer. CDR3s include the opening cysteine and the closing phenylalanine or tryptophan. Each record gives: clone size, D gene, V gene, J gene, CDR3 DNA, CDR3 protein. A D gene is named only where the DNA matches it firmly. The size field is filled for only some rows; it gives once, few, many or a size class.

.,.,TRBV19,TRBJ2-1,TGTGCCAGTAAGAGGGAAGGGAATGAGCAGTTCTTC,CASKREGNEQFF
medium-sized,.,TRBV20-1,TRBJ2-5,TGCAGTGCTAGACAGCCTCTACAAGAGACCCAGTACTTC,CSARQPLQETQYF
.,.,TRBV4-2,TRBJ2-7,TGTGCCAGCAGCCAAGTATCGCCCCCGAACTCCTACGATCAGTACTTC,CASSQVSPPNSYDQYF
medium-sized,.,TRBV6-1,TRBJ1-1,TGTGCCAGCAGTGAAGCGCAGGGACGTGAAGCTTTCTTT,CASSEAQGREAFF
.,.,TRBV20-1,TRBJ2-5,TGCAGTGCTGAGGGGGGGGGGACCCAATACTTC,CSAEGGGTQYF
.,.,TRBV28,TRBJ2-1,TGTGCCAGCAGCCTCCTGGCCCTACCATCCTACAATGAGCAGTTCTTC,CASSLLALPSYNEQFF
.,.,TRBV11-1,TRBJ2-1,TGTACCAGCACCCGACCGGGGATGTATGAGCAGTTATTC,CTSTRPGMYEQLF
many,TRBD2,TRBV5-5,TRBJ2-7,TGTGCCAGCAGTTCGAGCGGGAGGAGTTCGTACTTC,CASSSSGRSSYF
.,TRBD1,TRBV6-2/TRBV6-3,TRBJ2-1,TGTGTCAGCATATCCGGGACAGGGGTTTTCGGTGAGCAGTTCTTC,CVSISGTGVFGEQFF
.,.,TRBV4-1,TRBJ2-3,TGCGCCAGCACCCAAGAACCTCCTAGTGGAAGCACAGATACGCAGTATTTT,CASTQEPPSGSTDTQYF
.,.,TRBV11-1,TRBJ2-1,TGTGCCAGCAGCTTTGGGGGATCCTACTATGGGCAGTTATTC,CASSFGGSYYGQLF
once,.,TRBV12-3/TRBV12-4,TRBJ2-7,TGTACCAGCAGCAACTCGGGCCTACGACGACCGCAGTACTTC,CTSSNSGLRRPQYF
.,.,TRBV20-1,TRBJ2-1,TGCAGTGCTAGGGTTACAGGGCACCTCTATAATGAGCAGTTCTTC,CSARVTGHLYNEQFF
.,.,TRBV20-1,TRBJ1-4,TGCAGTGCTAGACAGGCGGCGCACGAAGAACTGTTTTTT,CSARQAAHEELFF
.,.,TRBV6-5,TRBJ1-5,TGTGCCATCAGTGGGCGGGATCAGCCCCAGCATTTT,CAISGRDQPQHF
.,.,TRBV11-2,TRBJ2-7,TGCGCCAGCAGGGTGAAAACAGGAAGTTCCTACGAGCAGTACTTC,CASRVKTGSSYEQYF
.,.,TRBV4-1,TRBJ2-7,TGCGCCAGCAGCCAAGATAGGTATTACAATCAGTACTTC,CASSQDRYYNQYF
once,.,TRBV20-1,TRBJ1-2,TGCAGTGCTATGCCGACAGGTTCCTATGGCTACACCTTC,CSAMPTGSYGYTF
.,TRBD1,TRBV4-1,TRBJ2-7,TGCACCAGCAGCCAAGATCTGTACAGGGGGCCTTCCGAGCAGTACTTC,CTSSQDLYRGPSEQYF
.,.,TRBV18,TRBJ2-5,TGTTCCAGCTCACCACAGGAGACAGGTCGAGAGACCCAGTACTTC,CSSSPQETGRETQYF
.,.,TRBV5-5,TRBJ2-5,TGTGCCAGCAGCTTAACTGGGAGCAATACCCAGTACTTC,CASSLTGSNTQYF
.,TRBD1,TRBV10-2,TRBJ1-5,TGCGCCAGCAGTGAGTCCAACAGGGGCCCGGATCTGCCCCAGCATTTT,CASSESNRGPDLPQHF
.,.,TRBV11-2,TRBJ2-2,TGTGCCAGCAGCCGCGCTGTTGCGGCCGGGGAGCTGTTTTTT,CASSRAVAAGELFF
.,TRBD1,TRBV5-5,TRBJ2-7,TGTGCCAGCAGCTTAGATGGTCAGGGGGCCTACGAGCAGTGCTTC,CASSLDGQGAYEQCF
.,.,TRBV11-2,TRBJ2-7,TGTGCCAACGGATTATCTCCGAGTCCCTCCTACGAGCAGTACTTC,CANGLSPSPSYEQYF
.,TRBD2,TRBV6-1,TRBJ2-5,TGTGCCAGCACCGGACTAGCTTCTCTCCAAGAGACCCGGTACTTC,CASTGLASLQETRYF
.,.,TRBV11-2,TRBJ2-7,TGTGCCAGCAGGCTAAGAGGATTAGCGGTCTCGGAGGAGCAGCACTTC,CASRLRGLAVSEEQHF
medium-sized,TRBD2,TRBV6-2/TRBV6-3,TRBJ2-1,TGTGCCAGCAGGACTAGCGGGACTAACAATGAGCAGTTCTTC,CASRTSGTNNEQFF
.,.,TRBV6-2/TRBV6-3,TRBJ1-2,TGTGCCAGTAACGCGACAGCTTCCTATGGTTACACCTTC,CASNATASYGYTF
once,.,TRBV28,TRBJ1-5,TGTGTCAGCAACCAGAACCCAGGGGTTAGCTATCAGCCCCAGCATTTT,CVSNQNPGVSYQPQHF
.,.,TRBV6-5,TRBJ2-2,TGTGCCAGCAGTTACGGGGGACCATCGGACACAGAGGAGCTGTTTTTT,CASSYGGPSDTEELFF
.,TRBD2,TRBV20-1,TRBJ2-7,TGCAATGCTAGAGATCAGGCTAGCGGCCGGCAATACTTC,CNARDQASGRQYF
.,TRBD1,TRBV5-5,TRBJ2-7,TGTGCCAGTAGCTTAGATGGACAGGGGGCCTACGAGCATTACTTC,CASSLDGQGAYEHYF
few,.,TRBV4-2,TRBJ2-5,TGTGCCAACAGCCAAATATCGGACATGGGGGGAGAGACCCAGTACTTC,CANSQISDMGGETQYF
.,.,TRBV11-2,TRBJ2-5,TGTGCCAGCAGCCTCACGGGGGAGACCCAGAACTTC,CASSLTGETQNF
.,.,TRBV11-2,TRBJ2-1,TGTGCCAGCACCCCAGAGGGCGAGGGAAGCTTCTACATTGAGCAGTTCTTC,CASTPEGEGSFYIEQFF
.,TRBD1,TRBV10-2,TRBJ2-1,TGCGCCAGTAGACAGGGGAACTACAATGAGGAATTCTTC,CASRQGNYNEEFF
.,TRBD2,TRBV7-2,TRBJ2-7,TGTGCCAACAGCTTAAGGGCTAGCGGGAGTTACGAGCAGTACTTT,CANSLRASGSYEQYF
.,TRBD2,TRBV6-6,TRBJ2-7,TGTGCCAGCAGCTCGTACCGGGACTACAGCTCCTACGAACAGTACTTC,CASSSYRDYSSYEQYF
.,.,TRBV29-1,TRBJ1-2,TGCAGCGCCCTGGTGGGCGACTATGGCTACACTTTC,CSALVGDYGYTF
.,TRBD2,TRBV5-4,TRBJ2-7,TGTGCAAGCAGCACAGGACTAGCGGGAGTGTTCAGCGGGCAGTACTTC,CASSTGLAGVFSGQYF
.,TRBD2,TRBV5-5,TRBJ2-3,TGTGCCAGCAGCCTAACTAGCGGTAACACAGATACCCTGCATTTT,CASSLTSGNTDTLHF
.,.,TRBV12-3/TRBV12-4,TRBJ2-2,TGTGCCAACATCGAGGGGAACACCGGGGAGCTGTTTTTT,CANIEGNTGELFF
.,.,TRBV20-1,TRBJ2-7,TGCAGCGCTATGAGGGGGATAGGGCTTTACGAGCAGTACTTC,CSAMRGIGLYEQYF
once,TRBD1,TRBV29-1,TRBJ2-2,TGCAGCGGGATATTAGCACAGGGGGTCAGGGAGCTGTTTTTT,CSGILAQGVRELFF
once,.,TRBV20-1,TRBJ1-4,TGCAGTGCTAGAGAGGGTCTTAATGAAAATCTGTTTTTT,CSAREGLNENLFF
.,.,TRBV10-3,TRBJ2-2,TGTGCCATCGGAACTAGGGGTAACAGCGGGGAGCTGTTTTTT,CAIGTRGNSGELFF
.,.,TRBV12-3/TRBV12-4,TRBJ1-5,TGTGTCAGCAGTTTGGGGGCAGATGATCAGCCCCAGCATTTT,CVSSLGADDQPQHF
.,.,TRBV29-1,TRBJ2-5,TGCAGCATTGTCGGGGGACTAGAGACCCAGTACTTC,CSIVGGLETQYF
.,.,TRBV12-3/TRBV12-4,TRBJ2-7,TGTGCCAGCAGTTTTTCGGACTTAAATCCCGAGCAGTACTTC,CASSFSDLNPEQYF
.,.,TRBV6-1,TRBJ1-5,TGTGCCAGCAATGTTGTGAGGCCCAATCCGCCCCAGCATTTT,CASNVVRPNPPQHF
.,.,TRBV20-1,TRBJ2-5,TGCAGTGTTAGACAGTCTCTACAAGAGACCCAGTACTTC,CSVRQSLQETQYF
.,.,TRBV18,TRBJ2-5,TGTGCCAGCTCACCACCCCGGACGCAAGAGACCCAGTGCTTC,CASSPPRTQETQCF
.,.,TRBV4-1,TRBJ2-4,TGCGCCAGCAGCCAAGAGATGTGGCGTGAGGGCTCCTTAACCAAAAACATTCAGTACTTC,CASSQEMWREGSLTKNIQYF
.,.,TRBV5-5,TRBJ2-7,TGTGCCAGCAGCTTGACAGGGAAAACCTACGAGCGGTACTTC,CASSLTGKTYERYF
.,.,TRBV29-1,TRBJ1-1,TGCAGCGTGACAGATGTGAGGTTCGAAGCTTTCTTT,CSVTDVRFEAFF
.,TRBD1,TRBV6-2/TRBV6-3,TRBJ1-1,TGTGCCAGTAGTGGTGACAGGGGCGGATACTCTGAAGCTTTCTTT,CASSGDRGGYSEAFF
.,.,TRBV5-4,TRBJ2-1,TGTGCCAGCAGTCATGACTACTATGAGCAGTTCTTC,CASSHDYYEQFF